Given below is one T cell receptor beta chain in context. The antigen this receptor binds is unknown. Base quality data are lacking; no much larger clone is found one base away. Library construction relied on RACE. Sequenced on a NextSeq 500. During library preparation, unique molecular identifiers were attached to individual cDNA molecules so that TCRs could be counted in a quantitative, reproducible way. Each blood RNA sample was used to sequence both TCR alpha and TCR beta chains. The authors processed their data as follows. Samples had a median of roughly 91,000 TCRs, with a range from about 23,224 to 690,600. V, J and CDR3 annotation of the TCR reads was performed with the Decombinator software suite. Every sample was subsampled to the same number of TCRs (28,000) for the PS versus PT1 abundance plots. TCRs were defined as expanded if absent before sensitization and observed at least eight times at the 2-week time point. TCRdb reworked the public reads: Q25 trimming with fastp, MiXCR clone assembly, productive beta chains retained. Merged by CDR3 protein, the rows form single entries marked with the most common genes and DNA. TCRdb's processing, not the study's, gives the V and J calls here. Here the sample has about 92,000 distinct CDR3 sequences; approximately 11% occur a single time. Jointly, the top ten make up approximately 1% of the sample.

The sample's time point label, in plain terms: patch test 3, about 24 weeks after DPC sensitization. Sample treatment or condition, as interpreted from the label and publication: therapeutic diphenylcyclopropenone sensitization with weekly scalp DPC. At every patch-test visit, the blood draw took place before the patch test was put on. Eligible patients were aged 18 to 70, diagnosed with alopecia, deemed suitable for DPC therapy, and excluded if pregnant. Unfractionated whole blood was collected in Tempus Blood RNA tubes, and total RNA was extracted from that blood. This entry is derived from a study of human T cells and chemical hapten exposure listed by TCRdb under 2021. General notes on the study: For sensitization, 2% DPC in acetone was applied to an approximately 2 cm by approximately 2 cm area of upper inner arm skin. Weekly therapeutic DPC doses were additionally applied to the scalp of patients throughout the roughly 24-week study period. Patch testing was performed on the upper back with Finn chambers containing 0.01% DPC, and the patch tests were scored after 6 days according to International Contact Dermatitis Research Group standards. The mostly female patient cohort included alopecia areata with under or over 50% scalp involvement, alopecia totalis and alopecia universalis. Libraries were combined into a pool for sequencing, and differences in TCR yield between samples came mainly from small differences in library volumes within the pool. Peripheral blood TCR repertoire changes were tracked in vivo in alopecia patients during primary and secondary sensitization to the hapten diphenylcyclopropenone (DPC). Blood samples were taken from patients before sensitization (week 0) and then at 2, 6 and about 24 weeks after DPC sensitization. Twenty-nine alopecia patients gave blood for TCR sequencing at one to four time points (pre-sensitization, 2, 6 and 24 weeks).

The paper as a whole reports these results and caveats: Repeated subsampling changed both the strength of the expansion versus patch-test correlation and the threshold at which the correlation became significant. All patients had alopecia, a presumed autoimmune disease, so their immune response might differ from that of healthy individuals. DPC sensitization did not change the number of TCRs with a frequency above 1 in 1000, and there was no evidence of changes in global repertoire structure. Compared with pre-sensitization or healthy control sets, expanded TCRs formed significantly more large CDR3 similarity clusters, which is consistent with antigen-driven responses. Patch test score was positively correlated with the number of PT1 expanded TCRs, with significance at thresholds 8, 16 and 32 but not at 4.

The cysteine opens and the phenylalanine closes a CDR3 of 14 amino acids. Only the CDR3 portion is preserved as DNA: 42 bases, with reading frame beginning at the first base. Ends trimmed: V by 5 bases, J by 5 bases; bases unmatched to a gene: 7. CDR1 and CDR2 are drawn from the germline V gene (reference sequence): DFQATT, SNEGSKA. The chain uses TRBV20-1 and TRBJ2-1, with TRBD2 identical over 9 junction bases. This receptor was taken from a woman in her 30s with alopecia areata. Some clones in this sample may be carry-over from other donors' samples. The source material was whole blood, sampled in connection with sensitization to the hapten diphenylcyclopropenone (DPC). The nucleotide sequence is given as TGCAGTGCTCCGAGCGGGACTAGCAACAATGAGCAGTTCTTC. Its protein product is CSAPSGTSNNEQFF.